These T cell receptor beta chains were read from a single sample in a study of T-cell reconstitution after alpha-beta-depleted transplantation in children. TCRdb independently ran MiXCR on the PCR reads; one entry per CDR3 protein. The repertoire holds 80,000 to 95,000 distinct CDR3 sequences, with more than 7% as singletons. Material: PBMCs from the stem cell graft donor, obtained from the stem cell graft. Source of these receptors: a human donor who donated a stem cell graft to a child with congenital amegakaryocytic thrombocytopenia. CDR3s include the opening cysteine and the closing phenylalanine or tryptophan. A D gene is named only where the DNA matches it firmly. Some rows have no size entry. The others give once, few or many, or a class for an expanded clone.

d_gene | j_gene | v_gene | abundance | CDR3nt | CDR3aa
. | TRBJ1-1 | TRBV7-9 | many | TGTGCCAGCAGCTTAAGGCAGGGGTCTGAAGCTTTCTTT | CASSLRQGSEAFF
. | TRBJ1-2 | TRBV3-1 | many | TGTGCCAGCAGCCAAGGGCCAGGGAGGCAGGGCTACACCTTC | CASSQGPGRQGYTF
. | TRBJ1-2 | TRBV27 | . | TGTGCCAGCAGTCCCAGGGGAACTAACTATGGCTACACCTTC | CASSPRGTNYGYTF
. | TRBJ2-2 | TRBV24-1 | many | TGTGCCACCAGTGATTTGTACTCCAAAGCCGGGGAGCTGTTTTTT | CATSDLYSKAGELFF
. | TRBJ2-2 | TRBV7-9 | many | TGTGCCAGCGGGACGGAGCTGTTTTTT | CASGTELFF
. | TRBJ2-5 | TRBV29-1 | many | TGCAGCGGGGCAGGGGTGGAAGAGACCCAGTACTTC | CSGAGVEETQYF
TRBD2 | TRBJ2-1 | TRBV12-3/TRBV12-4 | many | TGTGCCAGCAGTTTTCCACTAGCGGGGGATTCCTACAATGAGCAGTTCTTC | CASSFPLAGDSYNEQFF
TRBD1 | TRBJ1-1 | TRBV7-2 | medium-sized | TGTGCCAGCAGCTTGTCAGGGGGAACTGAAGCTTTCTTT | CASSLSGGTEAFF
. | TRBJ2-3 | TRBV6-5 | many | TGTGCCAGCAGTCCAATGGGGGCAGGGGGCACAGATACGCAGTATTTT | CASSPMGAGGTDTQYF
TRBD2 | TRBJ2-1 | TRBV24-1 | many | TGTGCCACCAGTGACGATAGCGGGAGTAGGTACAATGAGCAGTTCTTC | CATSDDSGSRYNEQFF
TRBD2 | TRBJ2-1 | TRBV3-1 | many | TGTGCCAGCAGCCTGCTAGGGACTAGCGGGGGGGACAATGAGCAGTTCTTC | CASSLLGTSGGDNEQFF
. | TRBJ1-1 | TRBV11-3 | . | TGTGCCAGCAGGGCCTCGGGTAACACTGAAGCTTTCTTT | CASRASGNTEAFF
. | TRBJ1-2 | TRBV21-1 | . | TGTGCCAGCAGCGGACAGGGGGCGGACTATGGCTACACCTTC | CASSGQGADYGYTF
. | TRBJ1-1 | TRBV12-3/TRBV12-4 | many | TGTGCCAGCAGTTCCGGGTGGGGCGAGACAAACACTGAAGCTTTCTTT | CASSSGWGETNTEAFF
TRBD1 | TRBJ1-6 | TRBV7-2 | few | TGTGCCAGCAGCTACAGGGGCTCCTATAATTCACCCCTCCACTTT | CASSYRGSYNSPLHF
. | TRBJ2-5 | TRBV4-1 | many | TGCGCCAGCAGCCAAACCTATACAGGGTACATAGAGACCCAGTACTTC | CASSQTYTGYIETQYF
. | TRBJ1-4 | TRBV4-2 | many | TGTGCCAGCAGCCAAGATTGGAGAGACGGGAACGAAAAACTGTTTTTT | CASSQDWRDGNEKLFF
. | TRBJ2-7 | TRBV20-1 | many | TGCAGTGCTATTAAGAATGACTTCTTATACGAGCAGTACTTC | CSAIKNDFLYEQYF
TRBD1 | TRBJ1-2 | TRBV20-1 | many | TGCAGTGCAATGGACGGACAGGGATCCTTCTTC | CSAMDGQGSFF
TRBD1 | TRBJ1-2 | TRBV20-1 | many | TGCAGTGCTAGAAAGACAGGGCCTAACTATGGCTACACCTTC | CSARKTGPNYGYTF
. | TRBJ2-3 | TRBV7-2 | . | TGTGCCAGCAGCTTCGTAACGGGAGCTGCAGATACGCAGTATTTT | CASSFVTGAADTQYF
TRBD1 | TRBJ1-5 | TRBV12-3/TRBV12-4 | many | TGTGCCAGCAGTTTAGCTGCAGGGGGCTTTCAGCCCCAGCATTTT | CASSLAAGGFQPQHF
. | TRBJ2-3 | TRBV28 | many | TGTGCCAGCAGTTTATCCAAGCTCCCAGATACGCAGTATTTT | CASSLSKLPDTQYF
TRBD1 | TRBJ1-2 | TRBV6-5 | many | TGTGCCAGCAGCCTGGAACAGGGGAACTATGGCTACACCTTC | CASSLEQGNYGYTF
. | TRBJ2-3 | TRBV2 | few | TGTGCCAGCAGTGAAGCGGGACGGTTAGATACGCAGTATTTT | CASSEAGRLDTQYF
. | TRBJ1-6 | TRBV6-1 | many | TGTGCCAGCAGTGTGACTCCGGGGGGGGATTCACCCCTCCACTTT | CASSVTPGGDSPLHF
TRBD2 | TRBJ2-7 | TRBV10-3 | many | TGTGCCATCAGTGAGTCAGTCGGCATATCCATAAGCGGGAGCTACGAGCAGTACTTC | CAISESVGISISGSYEQYF
TRBD1 | TRBJ1-1 | TRBV20-1 | many | TGCAGTGCTCACCGGGACAGGGGGGAGGGTGGAGCTTTCTTT | CSAHRDRGEGGAFF
. | TRBJ2-2 | TRBV7-3 | few | TGTGCCAGCGGCGATGGACACTTGGGGGCCGGGGAGCTGTTTTTT | CASGDGHLGAGELFF
TRBD1 | TRBJ2-2 | TRBV12-3/TRBV12-4 | many | TGTGCCAGCAGTGCGTGGGACAGGGGCGCCGGGGAGCTGTTTTTT | CASSAWDRGAGELFF
. | TRBJ2-3 | TRBV5-1 | many | TGCGCCAGCAGCTTGGGAGATAGCGGTAGCACAGATACGCAGTATTTT | CASSLGDSGSTDTQYF
. | TRBJ1-2 | TRBV6-5 | many | TGTGCCAGCAGTTACTCGACCGGGGCAGGAGGTGGCTACACCTTC | CASSYSTGAGGGYTF
TRBD1 | TRBJ2-7 | TRBV5-1 | many | TGCGCCAGCTCGTTAGGGACAGGGGCGAGCGAGCAGTACTTC | CASSLGTGASEQYF
. | TRBJ2-2 | TRBV25-1 | many | TGTGCCAGCAGTGAATTGAAGGGGGAGCTGTTTTTT | CASSELKGELFF
TRBD2 | TRBJ2-2 | TRBV11-3 | once | TGTGCCAGCAGCTTAACGGGAGGACCGAACACCGGGGAGCTGTTTTTT | CASSLTGGPNTGELFF
. | TRBJ2-4 | TRBV5-1 | many | TGCGCCAGCAGCTTGAGGGACGGGGCTGGAAACATTCAGTACTTC | CASSLRDGAGNIQYF